This T cell receptor (beta chain) was recorded in a study of T cell responses to AZD1222 COVID-19 vaccine. A note on this clone: What it binds is not known.

V lost 4 bases, J lost 0 bases, and 17 bases lay in between. The CDR3 consists of 17 residues. From germline, CDR1 is SGDLS and CDR2 YYNGEE. General observations from the study: No repertoire was sampled before or during the peak T cell response, only after it. At baseline, seropositivity was found in only a handful of AZD1222 recipients. In a largely white British group with more females than males, clonal diversity was possibly underestimated.

Data came from immunoSEQ multiplex PCR; TCRdb stores just in-frame clones and leaves some out. Of about 130,000 clones in the sample, over 80% were seen once. This specimen consisted of peripheral blood, obtained on day 0 of AZD1222 vaccination. This chain joins TRBV9 and TRBJ2-1; D call uncertain. The sequence was collected from an adult in good health. CDR3 in amino acids: CASSPRRLSSSYNEQFF. CDR3 coding DNA: TGTGCCAGCAGCCCCCGACGTCTTTCGAGCTCCTACAATGAGCAGTTCTTC.